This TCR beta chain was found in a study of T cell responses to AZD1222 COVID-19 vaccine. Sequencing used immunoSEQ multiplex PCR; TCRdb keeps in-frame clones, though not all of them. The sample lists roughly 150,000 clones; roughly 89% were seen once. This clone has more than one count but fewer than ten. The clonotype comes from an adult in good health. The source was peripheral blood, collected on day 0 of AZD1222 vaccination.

Written as DNA, the CDR3 is TGCGCCAGCAGCCCCCAAGGCGGCGACACCATATATTTT. Its translation: CASSPQGGDTIYF. The rearrangement links TRBV4-3 to TRBJ1-3, with D hard to call. Germline V gene sequence: CDR1 LGHNA, CDR2 YSLEER. The CDR3 loop spans 13 amino acids. Trimming left V 4 bases short and J 8 bases short, with 12 bases between.